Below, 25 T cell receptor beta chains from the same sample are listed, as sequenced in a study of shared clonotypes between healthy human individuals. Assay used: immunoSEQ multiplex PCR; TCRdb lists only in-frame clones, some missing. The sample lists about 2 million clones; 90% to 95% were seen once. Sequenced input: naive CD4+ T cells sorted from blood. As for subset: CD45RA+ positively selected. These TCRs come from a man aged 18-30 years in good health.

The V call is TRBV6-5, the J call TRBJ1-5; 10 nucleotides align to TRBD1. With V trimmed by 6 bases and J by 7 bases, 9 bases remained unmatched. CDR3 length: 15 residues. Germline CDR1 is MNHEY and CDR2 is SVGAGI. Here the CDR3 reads CASSTGQGRIQPQHF. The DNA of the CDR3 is TGTGCCAGCAGCACGGGACAGGGGAGGATCCAGCCCCAGCATTTT.

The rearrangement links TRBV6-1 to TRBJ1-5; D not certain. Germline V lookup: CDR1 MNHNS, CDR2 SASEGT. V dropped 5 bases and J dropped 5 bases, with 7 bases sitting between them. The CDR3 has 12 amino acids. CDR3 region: CASSRGDQPQHF. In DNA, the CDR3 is TGTGCCAGCAGTCGGGGTGATCAGCCCCAGCATTTT.

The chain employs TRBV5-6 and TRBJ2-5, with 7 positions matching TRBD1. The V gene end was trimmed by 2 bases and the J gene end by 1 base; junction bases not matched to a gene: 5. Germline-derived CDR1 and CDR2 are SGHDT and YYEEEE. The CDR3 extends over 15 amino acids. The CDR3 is CASSLNRGSQETQYF. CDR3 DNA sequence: TGTGCCAGCAGCTTAAACAGGGGTAGCCAAGAGACCCAGTACTTC.

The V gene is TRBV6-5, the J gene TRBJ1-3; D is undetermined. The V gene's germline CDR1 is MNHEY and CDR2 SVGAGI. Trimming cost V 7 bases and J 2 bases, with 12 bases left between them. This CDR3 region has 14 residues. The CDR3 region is CASTPHAAGNTIYF. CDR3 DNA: TGTGCCAGCACCCCCCACGCAGCTGGAAACACCATATATTTT.

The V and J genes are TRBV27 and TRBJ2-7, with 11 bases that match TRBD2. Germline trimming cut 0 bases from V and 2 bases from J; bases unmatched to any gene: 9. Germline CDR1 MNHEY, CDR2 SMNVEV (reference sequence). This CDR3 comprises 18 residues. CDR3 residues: CASSLSGPLAGGTYEQYF. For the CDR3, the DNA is TGTGCCAGCAGTTTATCGGGTCCCCTAGCGGGAGGAACCTACGAGCAGTACTTC.

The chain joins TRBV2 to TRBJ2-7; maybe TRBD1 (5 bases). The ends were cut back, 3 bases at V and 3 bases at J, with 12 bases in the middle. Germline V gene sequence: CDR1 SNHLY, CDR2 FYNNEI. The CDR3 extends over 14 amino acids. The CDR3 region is CASSETAHHYEQYF. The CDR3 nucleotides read TGTGCCAGCAGTGAGACAGCACACCACTACGAGCAGTACTTC.

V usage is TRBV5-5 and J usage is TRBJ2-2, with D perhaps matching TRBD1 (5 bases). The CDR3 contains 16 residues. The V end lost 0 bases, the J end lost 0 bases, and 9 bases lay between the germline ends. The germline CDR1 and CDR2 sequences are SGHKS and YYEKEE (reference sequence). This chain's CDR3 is CASSLAAGTNTGELFF. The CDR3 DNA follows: TGTGCCAGCAGCTTGGCTGCAGGGACGAACACCGGGGAGCTGTTTTTT.

CDR3: CASSADRGMANEQFF. CDR3 coding DNA: TGTGCCAGCAGCGCAGACAGGGGTATGGCCAATGAGCAGTTCTTC. The gene calls are TRBV5-4 and TRBJ2-1, with 8 bases aligning to TRBD1. The V segment lost 4 bases and the J segment 6 bases; nucleotides outside the gene matches: 9. The CDR3 contains 15 residues. Germline lookup yields CDR1 SGHNT and CDR2 YYREEE (reference sequence).

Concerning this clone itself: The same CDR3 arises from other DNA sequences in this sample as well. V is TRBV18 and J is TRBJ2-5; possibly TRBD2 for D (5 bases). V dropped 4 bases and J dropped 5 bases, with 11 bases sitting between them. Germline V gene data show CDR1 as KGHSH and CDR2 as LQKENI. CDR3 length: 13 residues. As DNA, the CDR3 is TGTGCCAGCTCACGAGGGCTTGAGGAGACCCAGTACTTC. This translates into CASSRGLEETQYF.

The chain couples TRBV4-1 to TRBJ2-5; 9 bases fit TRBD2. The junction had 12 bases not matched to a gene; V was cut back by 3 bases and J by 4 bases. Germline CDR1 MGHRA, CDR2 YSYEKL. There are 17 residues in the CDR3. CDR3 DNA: TGCGCCAGCAGCCATCCACGCAGGGCGGGAGGGCCAGAGACCCAGTACTTC. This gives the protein CASSHPRRAGGPETQYF.

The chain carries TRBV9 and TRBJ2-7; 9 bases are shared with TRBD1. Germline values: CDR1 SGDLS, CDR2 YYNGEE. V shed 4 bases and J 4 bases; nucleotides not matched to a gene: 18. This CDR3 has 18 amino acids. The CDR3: CASSPRGGQGSLGYEQYF. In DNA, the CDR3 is TGTGCCAGCAGCCCCAGAGGGGGACAGGGCTCGCTCGGGTACGAGCAGTACTTC.

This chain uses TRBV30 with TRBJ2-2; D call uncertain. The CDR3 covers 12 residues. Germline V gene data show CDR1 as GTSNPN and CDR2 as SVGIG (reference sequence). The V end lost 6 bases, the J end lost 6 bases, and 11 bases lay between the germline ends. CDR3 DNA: TGTGCCTGCACGCCAGGTCCCGGGGAGCTGTTTTTT. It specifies CACTPGPGELFF.

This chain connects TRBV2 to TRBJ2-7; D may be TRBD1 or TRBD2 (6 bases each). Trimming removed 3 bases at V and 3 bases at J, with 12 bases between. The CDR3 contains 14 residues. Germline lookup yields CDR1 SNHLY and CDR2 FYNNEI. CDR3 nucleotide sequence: TGTGCCAGCAGTGACCCGGGGGCAGGCTACGAGCAGTACTTC. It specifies CASSDPGAGYEQYF.

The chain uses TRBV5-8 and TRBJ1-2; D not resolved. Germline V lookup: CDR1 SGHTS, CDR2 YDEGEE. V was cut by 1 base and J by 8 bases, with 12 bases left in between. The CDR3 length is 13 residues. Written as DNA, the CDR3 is TGTGCCAGCAGCTTGACGAACTTCGGGGGCTACACCTTC. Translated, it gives CASSLTNFGGYTF.

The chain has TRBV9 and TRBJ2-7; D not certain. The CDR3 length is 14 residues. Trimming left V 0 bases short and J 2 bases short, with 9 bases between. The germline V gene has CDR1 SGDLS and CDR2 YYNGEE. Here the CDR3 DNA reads TGTGCCAGCAGCGTAGAGGCCGTAGCCTACGAGCAGTACTTC. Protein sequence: CASSVEAVAYEQYF.

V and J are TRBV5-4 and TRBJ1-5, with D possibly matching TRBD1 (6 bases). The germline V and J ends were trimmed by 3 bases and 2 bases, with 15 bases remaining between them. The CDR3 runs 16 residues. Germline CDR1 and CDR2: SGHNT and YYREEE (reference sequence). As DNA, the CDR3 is TGTGCCAGCAGCTCCGGGGGGCGCGGCGGCAATCAGCCCCAGCATTTT. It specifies CASSSGGRGGNQPQHF.

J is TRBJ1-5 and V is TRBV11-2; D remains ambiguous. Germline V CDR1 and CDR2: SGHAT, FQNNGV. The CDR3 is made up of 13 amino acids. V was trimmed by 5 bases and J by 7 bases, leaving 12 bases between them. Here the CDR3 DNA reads TGTGCCAGCAGCCCCACGGGCGTCCAGCCCCAGCATTTT. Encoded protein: CASSPTGVQPQHF.

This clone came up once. CDR3 amino acids: CASSPSNPASTDTQYF. DNA for the CDR3: TGTGCCAGCTCACCATCTAATCCAGCCAGCACAGATACGCAGTATTTT. The chain couples TRBV18 to TRBJ2-3; D ambiguous. Per germline, CDR1 KGHSH and CDR2 LQKENI. This CDR3 region has 16 residues. Trimming removed 2 bases from V and 0 bases from J, with 12 bases in between. The whole variable domain, remainder taken from reference TRBV18 and TRBJ2-3, is NAGVMQNPRHLVRRRGQEARLRCSPMKGHSHVYWYRQLPEEGLKFMVYLQKENIIDESGMPKERFSAEFPKEGPSILRIQQVVRGDSAAYFCASSPSNPASTDTQYFGPGTRLTVL.

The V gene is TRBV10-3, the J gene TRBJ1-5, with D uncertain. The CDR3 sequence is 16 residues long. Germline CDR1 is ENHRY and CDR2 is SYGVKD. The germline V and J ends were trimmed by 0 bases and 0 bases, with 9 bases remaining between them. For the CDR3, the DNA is TGTGCCATCAGTGAGTCTAGGATTGTTAGCAATCAGCCCCAGCATTTT. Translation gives CAISESRIVSNQPQHF.

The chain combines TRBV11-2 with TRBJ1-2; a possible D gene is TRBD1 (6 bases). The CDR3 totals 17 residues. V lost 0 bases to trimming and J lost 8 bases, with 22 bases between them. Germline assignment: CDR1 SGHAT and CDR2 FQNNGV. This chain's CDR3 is CASSLDAAGGLLRGYTF. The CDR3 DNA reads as TGTGCCAGCAGCTTAGATGCCGCTGGGGGCCTTCTGAGAGGCTACACCTTC.

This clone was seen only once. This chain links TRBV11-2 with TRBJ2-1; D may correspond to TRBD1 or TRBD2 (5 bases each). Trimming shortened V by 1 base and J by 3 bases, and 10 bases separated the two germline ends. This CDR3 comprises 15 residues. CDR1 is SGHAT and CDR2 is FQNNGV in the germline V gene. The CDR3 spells CASSLGGGYYNEQFF. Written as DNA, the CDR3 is TGTGCCAGCAGCTTAGGTGGGGGATACTACAATGAGCAGTTCTTC. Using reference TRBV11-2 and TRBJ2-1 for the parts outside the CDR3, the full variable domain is EAGVAQSPRYKIIEKRQSVAFWCNPISGHATLYWYQQILGQGPKLLIQFQNNGVVDDSQLPKDRFSAERLKGVDSTLKIQPAKLEDSAVYLCASSLGGGYYNEQFFGPGTRLTVL.

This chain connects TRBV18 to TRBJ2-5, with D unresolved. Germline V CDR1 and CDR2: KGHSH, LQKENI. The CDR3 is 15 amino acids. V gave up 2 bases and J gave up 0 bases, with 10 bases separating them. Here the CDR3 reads CASSPVSWYQETQYF. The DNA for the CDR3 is TGTGCCAGCTCACCAGTCAGCTGGTACCAAGAGACCCAGTACTTC. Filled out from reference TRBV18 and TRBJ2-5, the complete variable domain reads NAGVMQNPRHLVRRRGQEARLRCSPMKGHSHVYWYRQLPEEGLKFMVYLQKENIIDESGMPKERFSAEFPKEGPSILRIQQVVRGDSAAYFCASSPVSWYQETQYFGPGTRLLVL.

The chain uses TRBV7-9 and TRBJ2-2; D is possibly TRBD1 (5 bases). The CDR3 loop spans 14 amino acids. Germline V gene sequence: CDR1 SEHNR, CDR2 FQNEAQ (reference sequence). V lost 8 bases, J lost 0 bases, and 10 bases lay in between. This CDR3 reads CASRREANTGELFF. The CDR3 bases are TGTGCCAGCCGCAGGGAAGCGAACACCGGGGAGCTGTTTTTT.

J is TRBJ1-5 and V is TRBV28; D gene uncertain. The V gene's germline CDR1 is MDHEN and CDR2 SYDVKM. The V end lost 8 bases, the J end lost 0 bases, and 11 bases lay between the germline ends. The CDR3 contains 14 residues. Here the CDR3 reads CASHKAVSNQPQHF. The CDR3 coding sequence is TGTGCCAGCCATAAGGCTGTTAGCAATCAGCCCCAGCATTTT.

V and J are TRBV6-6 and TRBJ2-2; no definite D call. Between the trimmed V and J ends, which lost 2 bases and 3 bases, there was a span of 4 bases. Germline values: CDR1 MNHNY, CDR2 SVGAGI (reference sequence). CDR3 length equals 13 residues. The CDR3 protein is CASSYRDTGELFF. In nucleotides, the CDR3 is TGTGCCAGCAGTTACCGAGACACCGGGGAGCTGTTTTTT.